A single T cell receptor (beta chain) is shown here with its context. The data belong to a study of blood T cell repertoires in COVID-19. Study as a whole: COVID-19 samples from acute and convalescent phases originated in the United States, Italy and Spain. PBMCs, B-cell-depleted T cells, or T cells provided the cDNA or gDNA that made up the material.

Germline V lookup: CDR1 MNHEY, CDR2 SVGAGI. Trimming shortened V by 6 bases and J by 1 base, and 12 bases separated the two germline ends. The CDR3 sequence is 14 residues long. Original processing notes: Amplification of reference gene primers provided the estimated nucleated cell counts. The table came from immunoSEQ multiplex PCR; TCRdb's copy has only in-frame clones and leaves some out. The D gene and trimming were derived from the DNA, and the V and J assignments and clone size from that table. The data show more than 95,000 clones, about four fifths seen once. The J gene is TRBJ1-2, the V gene TRBV6-5, with D unresolved. This TCR was recovered from a man in his fifties or sixties with acute or convalescent COVID-19. Sequenced: peripheral blood. The CDR3 coding sequence is TGTGCCAGCAGGACCCCCGGAGTTAACTATGGCTACACCTTC. It specifies CASRTPGVNYGYTF.